Listed below are T cell receptor beta chains from one sample, sequenced in a study of CD8 T cells in Susac syndrome. Each CDR3 protein is one row after TCRdb ran MiXCR on the immunoSEQ multiplex PCR reads. The sample holds 150,000 to 180,000 distinct CDR3 sequences, about 94% seen once. The sequencing sample was made of CD8+ T cells from PBMCs. Receptors were obtained from a human donor with multiple sclerosis. Both conserved end residues are part of each CDR3. The D gene is left open where the match is weak. Clone size is shown for a subset of rows, as once, few, many or a class of expanded clone.

d_gene,abundance,v_gene,CDR3aa
TRBD2,NA,TRBV4-2,CASSRVGGAGDTQYF
NA,NA,TRBV20-1,CSARDIEDNEQFF
NA,NA,TRBV12-3/TRBV12-4,CASTPLGTEAFF
TRBD1,NA,TRBV5-1,CASSSGGRAGELFF
TRBD2,NA,TRBV4-3,CASGLAGGPNEQFF
NA,NA,TRBV20-1,CSASKPGPREAFF
TRBD1,NA,TRBV19,CASSMSRGLGTEAFF
NA,NA,TRBV19,CASSIDGAHRNEQFF
NA,once,TRBV5-1,CASSLHVNEQFF
NA,NA,TRBV3-1,CASMAGPTGELFF
NA,few,TRBV28,CASSPHRREIGYTF
NA,NA,TRBV12-3/TRBV12-4,CASSLDGIYNEQFF
TRBD1,NA,TRBV15,CATSRGQGVKDGYTF
TRBD2,NA,TRBV7-3,CASSSGLGEETQYF
TRBD2,NA,TRBV28,CASSSSGEGSYNEQFF
NA,NA,TRBV9,CASSVSGGGPQHF
TRBD2,few,TRBV2,CASSQAGGLETQYF
NA,NA,TRBV27,CASSLNLREQFF
NA,NA,TRBV29-1,CSVPGTYEQYF
NA,NA,TRBV3-1,CASSQDGRGERETQYF
TRBD2,NA,TRBV29-1,CSAAREGGEQFF
NA,NA,TRBV5-4,CASSLGDGSSYEQYF
NA,once,TRBV20-1,CSARGSSHEQYF
TRBD2,NA,TRBV4-3,CASSRSGGADKQFF
TRBD1,NA,TRBV10-3,CAISERGLSPLHF
TRBD2,NA,TRBV13,CASSLGSGGETQYF
NA,NA,TRBV12-5,CASGLVGGYTF
NA,NA,TRBV13,CASEGGSGTDTQYF
NA,NA,TRBV30,CAWSVKQGLGTGELFF
NA,NA,TRBV7-2,CASSPTEEAYNEQFF
NA,NA,TRBV2,CASKGKTEAFF
TRBD1,NA,TRBV4-1,CASSQAGTGGYEQYF
TRBD1,NA,TRBV3-1,CASSQDIVREGQGVLNYGYTF